Listed here are 15 T cell receptor beta chains from one sample, sequenced in a study of regulatory T cells in long-lasting Graves disease. Time point noted: newly diagnosed GD, antithyroid drugs for less than 3 months. PBMC-extracted RNA yielded the TCR library. Both iRepertoire HTBI primers and Arm-PCR of CDR3 regions were used to build the TCR beta libraries. TCRdb ran MiXCR on the multiplex PCR reads and lists one entry per CDR3 protein. The sample has 450,000 to 700,000 distinct CDR3 sequences, roughly 13% seen once. This same sample was also taken into another study, of T cells in Graves' hyperthyroidism and ophthalmopathy.

The sequencing used peripheral blood mononuclear cells (PBMCs), collected at new diagnosis, from a patient treated with antithyroid drugs. These receptor sequences come from a man aged 25-45 years with Graves disease.

This clonotype was detected many times. The chain joins TRBV28 to TRBJ2-3; no definite D call. Germline V gives CDR1 MDHEN, CDR2 SYDVKM. This CDR3 is 11 amino acids long. Between the trimmed V and J ends, which lost 7 bases and 5 bases, there was a span of 7 bases. In DNA, the CDR3 is TGTGCCAGCACCTCCGTAGATACGCAGTATTTT. This codes for CASTSVDTQYF.

At least ten counts were recorded for this clonotype. The chain is built from TRBV10-2 and TRBJ2-5, with TRBD2 matching over 9 bases. V lost 6 bases and J lost 5; bases outside the gene matches: 7. Germline CDR1 and CDR2: WSHSY and SAAADI. This CDR3 contains 14 residues. The CDR3 here is CASRIAGVTETQYF. DNA for the CDR3: TGCGCCAGCAGGATAGCGGGAGTGACGGAGACCCAGTACTTC.

The sample holds many counts of this clonotype. The chain recombines TRBV5-1 with TRBJ2-4; D is undetermined. V was cut by 0 bases and J by 0 bases, with 7 bases left in between. This CDR3 contains 15 residues. Germline V gene sequence: CDR1 SGHRS, CDR2 YFSETQ. CDR3: CASSLDGVAKNIQYF. The CDR3 region has the DNA TGCGCCAGCAGCTTGGATGGGGTAGCCAAAAACATTCAGTACTTC.

This chain joins TRBV4-1 and TRBJ1-2; no definite D call. The germline V gene has CDR1 MGHRA and CDR2 YSYEKL. The CDR3 has 15 amino acids. Deletions cut 0 bases from V and 4 bases from J, with 12 bases between. CDR3 in DNA: TGCGCCAGCAGCCAAGATCCGGCAGGCTTCTATGGCTACACCTTC. Amino acids: CASSQDPAGFYGYTF.

V usage is TRBV19 and J usage is TRBJ1-1; D call uncertain. Germline loops: CDR1 LNHDA, CDR2 SQIVND (reference sequence). Trimming took 7 bases from V and 0 from J, leaving 9 bases between them. The CDR3 is 13 residues long. This chain's CDR3 is CASKNFMNTEAFF. CDR3 nucleotides: TGTGCCAGTAAGAACTTCATGAACACTGAAGCTTTCTTT. The whole variable domain, remainder taken from reference TRBV19 and TRBJ1-1, is DGGITQSPKYLFRKEGQNVTLSCEQNLNHDAMYWYRQDPGQGLRLIYYSQIVNDFQKGDIAEGYSVSREKKESFPLTVTSAQKNPTAFYLCASKNFMNTEAFFGQGTRLTVV.

V is TRBV18 and J is TRBJ1-6, with 7 bases that match TRBD1. Germline trimming cut 3 bases from V and 4 bases from J; bases unmatched to any gene: 6. Germline CDR1 and CDR2: KGHSH and LQKENI. The CDR3 runs to 16 residues. The CDR3: CASSPWRDSYNSPLHF. DNA for the CDR3: TGTGCCAGCTCACCTTGGAGGGACAGTTATAATTCACCCCTCCACTTT.

This sequence joins TRBV20-1 and TRBJ2-7; 11 bases align to TRBD2. CDR3 size: 14 residues. V lost 8 bases, J lost 0 bases, and 6 bases stayed unmatched. Germline CDR1 reads DFQATT; CDR2 reads SNEGSKA (reference sequence). The CDR3 DNA sequence: TGCAGTTTTCAGACTAGCGGGAACTCCTACGAGCAGTACTTC. As protein: CSFQTSGNSYEQYF.

The count of this clonotype is one. This sequence is one base from a far larger clone and is likely a read error. Since the CDR3 does not end with the conserved phenylalanine or tryptophan, this likely comes from a read error. The gene calls are TRBV12-3 or TRBV12-4 and TRBJ2-3; D might be TRBD2 (5 bases). The CDR3 is 12 amino acids. The DNA of the CDR3 is TGTGCCACCAGTGACTTTGGAGGAACGCAGTATTAT. Protein sequence: CATSDFGGTQYY.

A word on this clonotype: This may come from a read error, since a much larger clone is one base off. CDR3 protein: CVSRATDRTEAFF. In nucleotides, the CDR3 is TGTGTCAGCCGAGCGACAGATCGGACTGAAGCTTTCTTT. The rearrangement joins TRBV6-1 to TRBJ1-1; a possible D gene is TRBD1 (5 bases). The CDR3 contains 13 residues. Germline values: CDR1 MNHNS, CDR2 SASEGT.

This clonotype was recorded a few times. V and J are TRBV6-2 or TRBV6-3 and TRBJ1-4, with a possible D match to TRBD1 (6 bases). V lost 6 bases and J lost 10, with 15 bases in between. CDR1 and CDR2 (germline): MNHEY, SVGEGT. The CDR3 runs 13 residues. The CDR3 coding sequence is TGTGCCAGCAGCTACACCCAGGGGAGAAAACTGTTTTTT. Translated: CASSYTQGRKLFF.

Comment on this clonotype: Being one base from a much bigger clone, this may be a read error. The chain uses TRBV27 and TRBJ2-7, with TRBD2 matching over 7 bases. CDR3 size: 14 residues. Germline V gene data show CDR1 as MNHEY and CDR2 as SMNVEV (reference sequence). This CDR3 reads CASTRLAGSYEQCF. In DNA, the CDR3 is TGTGCCAGCACTCGACTAGCCGGGTCCTACGAGCAGTGCTTC.

The V gene is TRBV19, the J gene TRBJ2-7, with D perhaps matching TRBD2 (5 bases). The CDR3 covers 11 residues. CDR1 is LNHDA, CDR2 SQIVND, per germline (reference sequence). The CDR3 protein is CGPGSSYEQYF. The DNA for the CDR3 is TGTGGTCCGGGAAGCTCCTACGAGCAGTACTTC.

This clonotype was detected only a few times. CDR3 sequence: CAWSRLAGGYNEQFF. The CDR3 DNA reads TGTGCCTGGAGTCGACTAGCGGGGGGCTACAATGAGCAGTTCTTC. The genes are TRBV30 and TRBJ2-1, with 13 bases lining up with TRBD2. CDR3 length: 15 amino acids. Germline V gene lookup returns CDR1 GTSNPN and CDR2 SVGIG (reference sequence). The V segment lost 2 bases and the J segment 3 bases; nucleotides outside the gene matches: 1. The full variable domain, completed using reference TRBV30 and TRBJ2-1, is SQTIHQWPATLVQPVGSPLSLECTVEGTSNPNLYWYRQAAGRGLQLLFYSVGIGQISSEVPQNLSASRPQDRQFILSSKKLLLSDSGFYLCAWSRLAGGYNEQFFGPGTRLTVL.

At least ten counts were recorded for this clonotype. The gene calls are TRBV14 and TRBJ2-3; 7 positions match TRBD1. Germline V CDR1 and CDR2: SGHDN, FVKESK. With V trimmed by 2 bases and J by 2 bases, 4 bases remained unmatched. The CDR3 covers 15 residues. The CDR3 DNA follows: TGTGCCAGCAGCCAACGGGACAGATTCACAGATACGCAGTATTTT. Its translation: CASSQRDRFTDTQYF.

In this sample, this clonotype turned up many times. This CDR3 reads CASSLEGVSPLHF. The CDR3 DNA is TGTGCCAGCAGCTTAGAGGGGGTTTCACCCCTCCACTTT. J is TRBJ1-6 and V is TRBV11-2, with a possible D match to TRBD1 (5 bases). This CDR3 spans 13 amino acids. The V and J ends lost 0 bases and 9 bases respectively, with 6 bases between them. Germline V CDR1 and CDR2: SGHAT, FQNNGV.